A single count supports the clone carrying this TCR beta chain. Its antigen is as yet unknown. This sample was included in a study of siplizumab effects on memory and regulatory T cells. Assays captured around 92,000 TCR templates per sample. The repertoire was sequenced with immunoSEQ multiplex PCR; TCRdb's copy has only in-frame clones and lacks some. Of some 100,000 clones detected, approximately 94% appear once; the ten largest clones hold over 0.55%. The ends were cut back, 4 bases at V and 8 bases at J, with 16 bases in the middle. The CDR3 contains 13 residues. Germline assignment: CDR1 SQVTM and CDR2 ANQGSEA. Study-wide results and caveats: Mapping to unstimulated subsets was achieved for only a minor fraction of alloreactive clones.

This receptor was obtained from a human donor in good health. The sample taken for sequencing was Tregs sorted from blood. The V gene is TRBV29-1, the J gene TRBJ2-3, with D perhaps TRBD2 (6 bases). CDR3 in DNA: TGCAGCGTTGTGGCTAGCGCCCTGGGTACGCAGTATTTT. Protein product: CSVVASALGTQYF.